One sample yielded the 29 T cell receptor beta chains listed below, sequenced in a study of blood T cells in healthy people across ages. With a J-beta primer mix and a sample-barcoded 5' primer, a second PCR ran roughly 7 to 11 cycles. Via MiXCR, TCRdb re-called the 5' RACE reads, giving one row per CDR3 protein. This table has over a million distinct CDR3 sequences, around 55% appearing once. The sequencing sample was made of blood. Receptor source: a man aged 18 to 35 in good health.

This clonotype has ten or more counts. The CDR3 sequence is CASSPKAGALEKLFF. CDR3 sequence (DNA): TGTGCCAGCAGCCCCAAGGCAGGGGCGCTCGAAAAACTGTTTTTT. This rearrangement joins TRBV7-8 to TRBJ1-4; TRBD1 is a possible D gene (6 bases). This CDR3 has 15 amino acids. Trimming left V 5 bases short and J 8 bases short, with 18 bases between. CDR1 is SGHVS and CDR2 is FQNEAQ in the germline V gene.

This clonotype showed up just once. The chain uses TRBV29-1 and TRBJ1-1; the D is unclear. This CDR3 contains 15 residues. Germline V lookup: CDR1 SQVTM, CDR2 ANQGSEA. V lost 4 bases and J 1 base, leaving 16 bases between the germline ends. The CDR3 sequence is CSVGALWAENTEAFF. The CDR3 DNA follows: TGCAGCGTTGGGGCGTTATGGGCGGAGAACACTGAAGCTTTCTTT.

The genes are TRBV27 and TRBJ1-2; D call uncertain. The length of the CDR3 is 16 residues. Trimming cost V 0 bases and J 1 base, with 12 bases left between them. Germline CDR1 MNHEY, CDR2 SMNVEV (reference sequence). This CDR3 reads CASSLSGSHFNYGYTF. CDR3 DNA: TGTGCCAGCAGTTTATCTGGGAGTCATTTTAACTATGGCTACACCTTC.

The genes are TRBV5-1 and TRBJ2-3; TRBD1 might be the D (6 bases). This CDR3 region has 15 residues. Germline V gene sequence: CDR1 SGHRS, CDR2 YFSETQ. V was cut by 6 bases and J by 1 base, with 15 bases left in between. The CDR3 region is CASNFRDTRTDTQYF. The CDR3 region has the DNA TGCGCCAGCAACTTCCGGGACACACGCACAGATACGCAGTATTTT.

The gene calls are TRBV7-2 and TRBJ1-5; possible D gene TRBD1, 5 bases. V dropped 5 bases and J dropped 0 bases, with 14 bases sitting between them. From germline, CDR1 is SGHTA and CDR2 FQGNSA. The CDR3 is made up of 16 amino acids. The CDR3 loop is CASSLTGGFSNQPQHF. CDR3 sequence (DNA): TGTGCCAGCAGCCTCACCGGGGGATTTAGCAATCAGCCCCAGCATTTT.

CDR3 nucleotide sequence: TGCGCCAGCAGCCTTCCCGGGACTAGCGATGGTGAGCAGTTCTTC. It yields the protein CASSLPGTSDGEQFF. J is TRBJ2-1 and V is TRBV4-1; TRBD2 aligns across 10 bases. In germline, CDR1 is MGHRA, CDR2 YSYEKL. This CDR3 contains 15 residues. V lost 4 bases, J lost 9 bases, and 9 bases stayed unmatched.

The V call is TRBV20-1, the J call TRBJ2-4, with D possibly being TRBD1 (6 bases). This CDR3 region has 18 residues. V dropped 0 bases and J dropped 1 base, with 19 bases sitting between them. CDR1 is DFQATT and CDR2 is SNEGSKA in the germline V gene (reference sequence). The CDR3 loop reads CSARDWRQAPRAKNIQYF. The CDR3 coding sequence is TGCAGTGCTAGAGACTGGAGACAGGCCCCGCGGGCCAAAAACATTCAGTACTTC.

The rearrangement links TRBV29-1 to TRBJ2-5; no clear D gene. The germline V gene encodes CDR1 SQVTM and CDR2 ANQGSEA. The V end lost 3 bases, the J end lost 7 bases, and 6 bases lay between the germline ends. The CDR3 extends over 10 amino acids. The CDR3 nucleotides read TGCAGCGTTGAGAAAGGGACCCAGTACTTC. As protein: CSVEKGTQYF.

The rearrangement uses TRBV20-1 and TRBJ2-1, with 12 bases identical to TRBD2. Germline CDR1 DFQATT, CDR2 SNEGSKA (reference sequence). CDR3 length equals 16 residues. Germline trimming cut 4 bases from V and 8 bases from J; bases unmatched to any gene: 12. CDR3 region: CSATKPTSGSSHEQFF. CDR3 sequence (DNA): TGCAGTGCTACCAAACCGACTAGCGGGAGTTCGCATGAGCAGTTCTTC.

This clonotype was observed a single time. V usage is TRBV7-9 and J usage is TRBJ1-2; D ambiguous. Trimming pared 1 base from V and 6 bases from J, leaving 15 bases between. The CDR3 extends over 15 amino acids. Germline CDR1 SEHNR, CDR2 FQNEAQ (reference sequence). The CDR3 region is CASSLVGFRENGYTF. The DNA of the CDR3 is TGTGCCAGCAGCTTAGTGGGTTTTCGGGAAAATGGCTACACCTTC.

The chain carries TRBV5-1 and TRBJ1-4; possibly TRBD1 for D (6 bases). V lost 1 base to trimming and J lost 6 bases, with 13 bases between them. This CDR3 is built from 15 residues. Germline V gives CDR1 SGHRS, CDR2 YFSETQ. The CDR3: CASSLFDRSDEKLFF. Written as DNA, the CDR3 is TGCGCCAGCAGCTTGTTCGACAGGAGTGATGAAAAACTGTTTTTT.

The chain employs TRBV20-1 and TRBJ2-7; D remains ambiguous. V was pared by 0 bases and J by 3 bases, with 9 bases between. The CDR3 loop spans 13 amino acids. The germline V gene encodes CDR1 DFQATT and CDR2 SNEGSKA (reference sequence). The CDR3 sequence: CSARDKDLYEQYF. The CDR3 nucleotides are TGCAGTGCTAGAGATAAGGACCTCTACGAGCAGTACTTC.

This clonotype was seen only a few times. This sequence joins TRBV10-3 and TRBJ2-5; D is perhaps TRBD2 (5 bases). In germline, CDR1 is ENHRY, CDR2 SYGVKD. The CDR3 has 14 amino acids. V lost 11 bases and J 0 bases, leaving 16 bases between the germline ends. The CDR3: CASSTGWYQETQYF. In nucleotides, the CDR3 is TGTGCCTCCAGTACGGGATGGTACCAAGAGACCCAGTACTTC.

To note about this clonotype: This may arise from a read error, as a much more abundant clone is one base away. The CDR3 sequence: CASSYSWGEIDMQYF. CDR3 DNA sequence: TGTGCCAGCAGTTACTCCTGGGGAGAAATCGATATGCAGTATTTT. The genes are TRBV6-2 or TRBV6-3 and TRBJ2-3, with D possibly TRBD2 on 5 matching bases. From germline, CDR1 is MNHEY and CDR2 SVGEGT. There are 15 residues in the CDR3.

V and J are TRBV5-1 and TRBJ1-2; a weak D match, TRBD1 (6 bases). V dropped 4 bases and J dropped 7 bases, with 14 bases sitting between them. The germline V gene encodes CDR1 SGHRS and CDR2 YFSETQ. The CDR3 spans 13 residues. CDR3 sequence reads: CASSPRGFLGYTF. The CDR3 DNA reads TGCGCCAGCAGCCCTAGGGGGTTCCTTGGCTACACCTTC.

This clonotype was detected a few times. The rearrangement uses TRBV3-1 and TRBJ2-3; D unresolved. Germline V gives CDR1 LGHDT, CDR2 YNNKEL (reference sequence). V dropped 2 bases and J dropped 4 bases, with 7 bases sitting between them. The CDR3 sequence is 13 residues long. The CDR3: CASSQTFSDTQYF. CDR3 DNA: TGTGCCAGCAGCCAAACCTTCTCAGATACGCAGTATTTT.

The chain couples TRBV7-2 to TRBJ2-7; TRBD1 aligns across 7 bases. The CDR3 runs 14 residues. Germline trimming cut 0 bases from V and 4 bases from J; bases unmatched to any gene: 3. The germline gives CDR1 SGHTA, CDR2 FQGNSA. CDR3 sequence reads: CASSLAEGAYEQYF. CDR3 in DNA: TGTGCCAGCAGCTTAGCTGAGGGGGCGTACGAGCAGTACTTC.

As regards this clonotype: Sequence at one end of the junction differs from germline and may be a read error. The chain carries TRBV6-5 and TRBJ1-2; maybe TRBD1 (5 bases). CDR3 length: 14 amino acids. Per germline, CDR1 MNHEY and CDR2 SVGAGI. The CDR3 coding sequence is TGCGCCAGCAAAGTGAGGGGTACGCGATATGGCTACACCTTC. Translated: CASKVRGTRYGYTF.

The chain carries TRBV12-3 or TRBV12-4 and TRBJ2-7; D is uncertain. The CDR3 length is 15 residues. V shed 0 bases and J shed 2 bases, with 11 bases lying between them. CDR3 in DNA: TGTGCCAGCAGTTTAGCGCGCGACATTCCCTACGAGCAGTACTTC. Its translation: CASSLARDIPYEQYF.

The V gene is TRBV20-1, the J gene TRBJ2-1, with TRBD1 matching over 7 bases. This CDR3 comprises 14 residues. V lost 2 bases, J lost 4 bases, and 5 bases stayed unmatched. The germline V gene encodes CDR1 DFQATT and CDR2 SNEGSKA (reference sequence). The CDR3 coding sequence is TGCAGTGCTAGACCACAGGGGTTTTACAATGAGCAGTTCTTC. Translation gives CSARPQGFYNEQFF.

The CDR3 spells CATSRATMGYTF. CDR3 coding DNA: TGTGCCACCAGCAGAGCTACCATGGGCTACACCTTC. The rearrangement links TRBV15 to TRBJ1-2; D is ambiguous. The CDR3 is 12 residues long. Germline-derived CDR1 and CDR2 are LNHNV and YYDKDF (reference sequence). Trimming took 1 base from V and 8 from J, leaving 8 bases between them.

A few counts support this clonotype. This chain connects TRBV29-1 to TRBJ2-1; D is uncertain. Germline values: CDR1 SQVTM, CDR2 ANQGSEA. The V end was cut by 0 bases, the J end by 7 bases, with 16 bases between. This CDR3 spans 15 amino acids. CDR3 sequence reads: CSVEDPLASGNEQFF. In nucleotides, the CDR3 is TGCAGCGTTGAAGATCCTCTCGCTAGTGGGAATGAGCAGTTCTTC.

V gene TRBV10-3 combines with J gene TRBJ2-7, with 11 bases lining up with TRBD1. Germline loops: CDR1 ENHRY, CDR2 SYGVKD. The CDR3 sequence is 15 residues long. Unmatched junction bases numbered 8, after V lost 8 bases and J lost 2 bases. Here the CDR3 DNA reads TGTGCCATCCAAAAGGACAGGGGGCTCACCTACGAGCAGTACTTC. Translating gives CAIQKDRGLTYEQYF.

The chain is built from TRBV20-1 and TRBJ1-2; 7 nucleotides align to TRBD1. V lost 1 base, J lost 3 bases, and 5 bases stayed unmatched. Germline V gene data show CDR1 as DFQATT and CDR2 as SNEGSKA (reference sequence). This CDR3 comprises 14 residues. The CDR3 bases are TGCAGTGCTAGAGGACAGGGAAAGGACTATGGCTACACCTTC. As protein: CSARGQGKDYGYTF.

The chain joins TRBV6-1 to TRBJ2-4, with TRBD1 matching 9 bases. The better agreement between TRBJ2-7 and the DNA end casts doubt on the J call. CDR1 is MNHNS and CDR2 is SASEGT in the germline V gene. The CDR3 sequence is 12 residues long. In nucleotides, the CDR3 is TGTGCCAGCATACAGGGGGCTTACGAGCAGTACTTC. This codes for CASIQGAYEQYF.

This clonotype was picked up a small number of times. J is TRBJ2-3 and V is TRBV28, with D uncertain. CDR1 is MDHEN and CDR2 is SYDVKM in the germline V gene. The CDR3 is made up of 14 amino acids. Trimming removed 6 bases from V and 3 bases from J, with 13 bases in between. CDR3 DNA sequence: TGTGCCAGCAGCTTCCAAGGGTTGACAGATACGCAGTATTTT. It translates to CASSFQGLTDTQYF.

This chain connects TRBV7-9 to TRBJ2-3, with no clear D. Per germline, CDR1 SEHNR and CDR2 FQNEAQ (reference sequence). CDR3 length equals 16 residues. The germline V and J ends were trimmed by 4 bases and 2 bases, with 16 bases remaining between them. In nucleotides, the CDR3 is TGTGCCAGCAGCTCAGCGAAGGGCGGATACACAGATACGCAGTATTTT. Encoded protein: CASSSAKGGYTDTQYF.

The rearrangement joins TRBV7-9 to TRBJ2-1, with D possibly matching TRBD2 (5 bases). Trimming took off 3 bases at V and 0 bases at J, with 15 bases between the two ends. This CDR3 comprises 17 residues. The germline CDR1 and CDR2 sequences are SEHNR and FQNEAQ (reference sequence). CDR3 in DNA: TGTGCCAGCAGCTTCAGAGGAGGCCAGACCTCCTACAATGAGCAGTTCTTC. Translated: CASSFRGGQTSYNEQFF. The variable domain in full, completed from reference TRBV7-9 and TRBJ2-1, reads DTGVSQNPRHKITKRGQNVTFRCDPISEHNRLYWYRQTLGQGPEFLTYFQNEAQLEKSRLLSDRFSAERPKGSFSTLEIQRTEQGDSAMYLCASSFRGGQTSYNEQFFGPGTRLTVL.

V gene TRBV12-3 or TRBV12-4 combines with J gene TRBJ2-7; a weak D match, TRBD1 (6 bases). The CDR3 sequence is 14 residues long. Between the trimmed V and J ends, which lost 3 bases and 2 bases, there was a span of 11 bases. The CDR3 DNA follows: TGTGCCAGCAGTTTCGGGGACACAGCCTACGAGCAGTACTTC. It is translated as CASSFGDTAYEQYF.